A single sample gave rise to the 10 T cell receptor beta chains below, sequenced in a study of blood T cells in healthy people across ages (dated by TCRdb to the mid-2010s). Receptor libraries were prepared by 5' RACE. TCRdb names Illumina HiSeq 2500 as the instrument used. The second PCR ran for about 6 to 12 cycles and used a J-beta primer mix along with a sample-barcoded 5' primer. TCRdb cleaned the public reads at Q25 with fastp, built clones with MiXCR and kept in-frame beta chains. CDR3 protein sequences are deduplicated, and each keeps its most common genes and DNA. For this sample the table gives fewer than 900,000 distinct CDR3 sequences, of which about 42% were detected only once. Roughly 19% of the sample is held by the ten biggest clonotypes. Material: blood. The receptors derive from a woman aged 60 to 75 in good health.

This clonotype was found a few times. This chain joins TRBV3-1 and TRBJ2-1; the D gene is possibly TRBD2 (7 bases). Per germline, CDR1 LGHDT and CDR2 YNNKEL (reference sequence). CDR3 length: 16 residues. V lost 1 base and J lost 6, with 16 bases in between. CDR3 loop: CASSQGGGGAFNEQFF. CDR3 bases: TGTGCCAGCAGCCAAGGGGGTGGGGGGGCCTTCAATGAGCAGTTCTTC.

The V call is TRBV20-1, the J call TRBJ1-3; D not resolved. The length of the CDR3 is 12 residues. Trimming removed 3 bases from V and 4 bases from J, with 7 bases in between. Per the germline V gene, CDR1 is DFQATT and CDR2 is SNEGSKA (reference sequence). The CDR3: CSARVKGNTIYF. In nucleotides, the CDR3 is TGCAGTGCTAGGGTGAAAGGAAACACCATATATTTT.

The rearrangement uses TRBV5-1 and TRBJ2-7, with a possible D match to TRBD2 (5 bases). This CDR3 comprises 15 residues. Trimming took off 0 bases at V and 3 bases at J, with 13 bases between the two ends. Germline loops: CDR1 SGHRS, CDR2 YFSETQ. DNA for the CDR3: TGCGCCAGCAGCTTGGGGGATGCGGGTCTCTACGAGCAGTACTTC. Translated: CASSLGDAGLYEQYF.

The V gene is TRBV29-1, the J gene TRBJ2-7, with 11 nucleotides matching TRBD2. The V gene end was trimmed by 6 bases and the J gene end by 3 bases; junction bases not matched to a gene: 4. The CDR3 is 13 residues long. Germline CDR1 is SQVTM and CDR2 is ANQGSEA. The CDR3 here is CSVTSGRDYEQYF. The CDR3 nucleotides read TGCAGCGTAACTAGCGGGAGAGACTACGAGCAGTACTTC.

Turning to this clonotype: A much larger clonotype is one base distant, so this may be a read error. The V call is TRBV29-1, the J call TRBJ2-5; D uncertain. The DNA matches TRBJ2-1 better at its end, which makes the J call doubtful. The CDR3 consists of 11 residues. Germline lookup yields CDR1 SQVTM and CDR2 ANQGSEA. For the CDR3, the DNA is TGCAGCGTTGAAACACAAGAGACCCAGTTCTTC. Its translation is CSVETQETQFF.

The rearrangement links TRBV7-2 to TRBJ2-3; D might be TRBD1 or TRBD2, each matching 5 bases. Germline values: CDR1 SGHTA, CDR2 FQGNSA. V was cut by 2 bases and J by 4 bases, with 13 bases left in between. CDR3 length: 15 residues. The CDR3 nucleotides are TGTGCCAGCAGCTTAATGGGGGATAAGCCAGATACGCAGTATTTT. Protein sequence: CASSLMGDKPDTQYF. Full variable domain (outside the CDR3, taken from reference TRBV7-2 and TRBJ2-3): GAGVSQSPSNKVTEKGKDVELRCDPISGHTALYWYRQSLGQGLEFLIYFQGNSAPDKSGLPSDRFSAERTGGSVSTLTIQRTQQEDSAVYLCASSLMGDKPDTQYFGPGTRLTVL.

This chain joins TRBV27 and TRBJ1-6, with D uncertain. CDR1 MNHEY and CDR2 SMNVEV come from the germline V gene (reference sequence). Trimming stripped 5 bases from V and 14 bases from J, with 13 bases between. This CDR3 has 12 residues. The CDR3 reads CASSPQGGSLHF. Written as DNA, the CDR3 is TGTGCCAGCAGTCCCCAAGGCGGCTCCCTCCACTTT.

In DNA form, the CDR3 reads TGCAGTGCTAGGGATAGCGGGGAGATCACAGATACGCAGTATTTT. As protein: CSARDSGEITDTQYF. The J gene is TRBJ2-3, the V gene TRBV20-1; 8 bases align to TRBD2. Germline loops: CDR1 DFQATT, CDR2 SNEGSKA (reference sequence). V lost 3 bases to trimming and J lost 2 bases; unmatched junction nucleotides: 7. The CDR3 spans 15 residues.

This clonotype was observed a few times. This chain connects TRBV4-1 to TRBJ2-5; no firm D call. The germline V gene has CDR1 MGHRA and CDR2 YSYEKL. This CDR3 comprises 15 residues. The V and J ends lost 0 bases and 5 bases respectively, with 13 bases between them. The CDR3 region has the DNA TGCGCCAGCAGCCAAGATAGGTTCTATGGGGAGACCCAGTACTTC. It translates to CASSQDRFYGETQYF.

The genes are TRBV20-1 and TRBJ2-1; D remains unclear. Trimming removed 3 bases from V and 5 bases from J, with 8 bases in between. Per germline, CDR1 DFQATT and CDR2 SNEGSKA (reference sequence). The CDR3 sequence is 12 residues long. CDR3 region: CSASRSDNEQFF. The CDR3 bases are TGCAGTGCTAGCCGCTCAGACAATGAGCAGTTCTTC.